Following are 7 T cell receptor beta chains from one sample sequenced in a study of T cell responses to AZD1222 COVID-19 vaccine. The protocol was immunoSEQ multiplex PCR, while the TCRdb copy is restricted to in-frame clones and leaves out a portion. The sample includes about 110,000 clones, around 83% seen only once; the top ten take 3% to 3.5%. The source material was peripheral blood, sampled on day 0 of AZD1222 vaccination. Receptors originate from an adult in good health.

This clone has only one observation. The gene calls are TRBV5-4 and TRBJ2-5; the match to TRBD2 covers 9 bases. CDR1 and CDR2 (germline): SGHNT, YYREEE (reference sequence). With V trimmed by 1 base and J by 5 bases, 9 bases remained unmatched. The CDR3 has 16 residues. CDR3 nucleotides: TGTGCCAGCAGCTTGCCACGGAGCGGGGGGTCGGAGACCCAGTACTTC. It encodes CASSLPRSGGSETQYF.

In DNA, the CDR3 is TGTGCCAGCAGCTTGGACTCCTCGTATAATTCACCCCTCCACTTT. This codes for CASSLDSSYNSPLHF. The rearrangement links TRBV5-4 to TRBJ1-6; D gene uncertain. The CDR3 consists of 15 residues. Germline V gives CDR1 SGHNT, CDR2 YYREEE (reference sequence). V lost 0 bases to trimming and J lost 4 bases, with 8 bases between them.

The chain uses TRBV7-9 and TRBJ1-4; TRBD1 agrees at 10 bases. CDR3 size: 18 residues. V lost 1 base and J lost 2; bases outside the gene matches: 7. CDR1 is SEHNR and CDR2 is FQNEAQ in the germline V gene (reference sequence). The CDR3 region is CASSLGSTGGATNEKLFF. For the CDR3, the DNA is TGTGCCAGCAGCTTAGGGTCGACAGGGGGCGCCACTAATGAAAAACTGTTTTTT. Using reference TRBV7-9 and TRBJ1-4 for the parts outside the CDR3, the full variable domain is DTGVSQNPRHKITKRGQNVTFRCDPISEHNRLYWYRQTLGQGPEFLTYFQNEAQLEKSRLLSDRFSAERPKGSFSTLEIQRTEQGDSAMYLCASSLGSTGGATNEKLFFGSGTQLSVL.

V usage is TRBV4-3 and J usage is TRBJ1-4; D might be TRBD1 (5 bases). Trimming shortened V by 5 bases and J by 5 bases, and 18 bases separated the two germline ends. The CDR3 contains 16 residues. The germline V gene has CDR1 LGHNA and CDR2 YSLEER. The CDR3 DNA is TGCGCCAGCAGCGCCTGGGGGGAGGGCTGGAATGAAAAACTGTTTTTT. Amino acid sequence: CASSAWGEGWNEKLFF.

CDR3 sequence: CASSPDRDRTQETQYF. CDR3 nucleotides: TGTGCCAGCAGTCCGGACCGGGACAGAACGCAAGAGACCCAGTACTTC. The V call is TRBV6-2 or TRBV6-3, the J call TRBJ2-5, with 7 bases lining up with TRBD1. Looked up from germline, CDR1 is MNHEY and CDR2 is SVGEGT. CDR3 size: 16 residues. Trimming took 5 bases from V and 2 from J; bases not matched to a gene: 11.

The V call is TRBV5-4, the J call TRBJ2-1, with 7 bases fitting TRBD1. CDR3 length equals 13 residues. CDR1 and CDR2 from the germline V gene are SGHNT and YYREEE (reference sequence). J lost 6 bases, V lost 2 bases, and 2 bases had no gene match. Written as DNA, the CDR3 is TGTGCCAGCAGCTTTAACAGGGGCAATGAGCAGTTCTTC. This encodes CASSFNRGNEQFF.

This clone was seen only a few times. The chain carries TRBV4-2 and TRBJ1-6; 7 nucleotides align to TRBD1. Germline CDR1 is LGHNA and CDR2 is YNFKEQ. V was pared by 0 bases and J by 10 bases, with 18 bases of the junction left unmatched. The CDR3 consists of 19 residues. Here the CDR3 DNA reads TGTGCCAGCAGCCAAGATCCGGATTCTCTGACAGGGTTTATCTCACCCCTCCACTTT. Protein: CASSQDPDSLTGFISPLHF.